This T cell receptor beta chain was observed in a study of cytomegalovirus exposure and HLA in healthy donors. The primer mix had 60 Vbeta and 13 Jbeta primers. Method: immunoSEQ multiplex PCR; TCRdb's copy keeps in-frame clones and lacks some. This sample lists about 200,000 clones; its ten largest clones have less than 0.9%. CDR1 and CDR2 (germline): SGHTA, FQGTGA. Trimming left V 4 bases short and J 2 bases short, with 13 bases between. The length of the CDR3 is 15 residues. General study points: Immune exposure information available was restricted to CMV serostatus. In a later analysis, a missense DCLRE1C variant was linked to TCR beta V- and J-gene trimming. Accurate prediction of most subjects' HLA-A and HLA-B alleles from TCR beta sequences was reported. Earlier results showed most TCR beta V segments being productive about 87% or about 30% of the time.

With respect to this clone: Its antigen is unknown.

The chain is built from TRBV7-3 and TRBJ2-3; D is ambiguous. The source of this sequence is a boy aged 10-17 years in good health and CMV-seronegative. Specimen: PBMCs. Here the CDR3 DNA reads TGTGCCAGCAGCTCCCTCGAGGCCCCCACAGATACGCAGTATTTT. Translation: CASSSLEAPTDTQYF.